This TCR beta chain comes out of a study of cytomegalovirus exposure and HLA in healthy donors. Sequencing used immunoSEQ multiplex PCR; TCRdb keeps in-frame clones, though not all of them. The sample contains tens of thousands of clones, approximately 94% of which appear only once. The CDR3 contains 14 residues. The V end lost 4 bases, the J end lost 4 bases, and 12 bases lay between the germline ends. In germline, CDR1 is SGHVS, CDR2 FQNEAQ. This clone was seen more than once but under ten times. V usage is TRBV7-8 and J usage is TRBJ2-3; possibly TRBD1 for D (6 bases). The source of this sequence is a young man in good health and CMV-seropositive. Sequenced sample: PBMCs. CDR3 sequence reads: CASSSGARADTQYF. CDR3 coding DNA: TGTGCCAGCAGCTCAGGGGCCCGGGCAGATACGCAGTATTTT.